This T cell receptor (beta chain) came from a study of cytomegalovirus exposure and HLA in healthy donors. General study findings and limits: The study put 150 or so TCR beta chains on its list as cytomegalovirus-associated. For cytomegalovirus status, the classifier reportedly gave diagnoses with high specificity and sensitivity. For most TCR sequences rarity was the rule, although some public TCRs occurred in many donors. As confirmed in vitro, three CMV-associated chains were specific for CMV antigens.

Only in-frame clones appear in the TCRdb table, and some are missing; sequencing was by immunoSEQ multiplex PCR. Of roughly 330,000 clones listed, 87% were seen once; the top ten hold approximately 1.1%. Regarding this clone: Its specificity is unknown.

V shed 1 base, J shed 4 bases, and the junction held 6 bases outside the gene matches. Germline CDR1 LNHNV, CDR2 YYDKDF (reference sequence). This CDR3 has 15 amino acids. The source material was PBMCs. The source of this sequence is a woman aged 30 to 39 in good health and CMV-seropositive. The chain combines TRBV15 with TRBJ1-2; 7 positions agree with TRBD1. The CDR3 region is CATSRGSGGGYGYTF. The CDR3 coding sequence is TGTGCCACCAGCAGAGGTTCAGGGGGAGGCTATGGCTACACCTTC.